This TCR beta chain was sequenced for a study of blood T cell repertoires in COVID-19. Study-wide background: The United States, Italy and Spain supplied acute and convalescent COVID-19 samples. PBMCs, B-cell-depleted T cells, or T cells provided the cDNA or gDNA that made up the material.

V lost 5 bases, J lost 6 bases, and 22 bases lay in between. CDR1 SGHTA and CDR2 FQGTGA come from the germline V gene. The CDR3 runs to 17 residues. In the original workflow: Quantification of nucleated cells was approximated via reference gene primer amplification. Assay: immunoSEQ multiplex PCR; the TCRdb copy retains only in-frame clones and omits some. That table supplies the V and J calls and clone size; D and trimming were determined from the DNA. The sample consists of 75,000 to 100,000 clones, roughly 87% of them appearing once. The receptor was isolated from a woman of 80 years or more with acute or convalescent COVID-19. Sample: peripheral blood. The chain couples TRBV7-3 to TRBJ2-2; weak D call: TRBD1 (7 bases). The CDR3, as DNA: TGTGCCAGCAGCCCAAGCGTCCAGGGGGGAAAGTCCGGGGAGCTGTTTTTT. This codes for CASSPSVQGGKSGELFF. The variable domain in full, completed from reference TRBV7-3 and TRBJ2-2, reads GAGVSQTPSNKVTEKGKYVELRCDPISGHTALYWYRQSLGQGPEFLIYFQGTGAADDSGLPNDRFFAVRPEGSVSTLKIQRTERGDSAVYLCASSPSVQGGKSGELFFGEGSRLTVL.